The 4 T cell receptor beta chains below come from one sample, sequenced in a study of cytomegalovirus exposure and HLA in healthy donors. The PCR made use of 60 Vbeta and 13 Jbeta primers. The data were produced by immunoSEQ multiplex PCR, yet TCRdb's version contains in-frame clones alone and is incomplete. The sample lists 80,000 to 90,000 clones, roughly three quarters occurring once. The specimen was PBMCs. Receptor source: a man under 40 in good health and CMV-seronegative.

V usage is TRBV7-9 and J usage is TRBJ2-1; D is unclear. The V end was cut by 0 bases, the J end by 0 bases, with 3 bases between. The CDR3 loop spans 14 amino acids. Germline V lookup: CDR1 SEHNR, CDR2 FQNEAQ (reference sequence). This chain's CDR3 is CASSLAGSYNEQFF. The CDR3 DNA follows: TGTGCCAGCAGCTTAGCCGGCTCCTACAATGAGCAGTTCTTC.

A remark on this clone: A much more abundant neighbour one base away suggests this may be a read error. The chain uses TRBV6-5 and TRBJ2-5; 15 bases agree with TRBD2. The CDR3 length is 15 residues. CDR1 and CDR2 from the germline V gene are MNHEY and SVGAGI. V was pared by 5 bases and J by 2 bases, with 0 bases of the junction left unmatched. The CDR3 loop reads CASSGLAGGQETQYF. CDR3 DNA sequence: TGTGCCAGCAGTGGACTAGCGGGGGGGCAAGAGACCCAGTACTTC.

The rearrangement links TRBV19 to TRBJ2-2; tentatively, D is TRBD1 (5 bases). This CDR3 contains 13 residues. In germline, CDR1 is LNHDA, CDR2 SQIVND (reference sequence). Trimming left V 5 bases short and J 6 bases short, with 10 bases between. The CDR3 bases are TGTGCCAGTAGTGCAGGGTTTGCCGGGGAGCTGTTTTTT. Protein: CASSAGFAGELFF.

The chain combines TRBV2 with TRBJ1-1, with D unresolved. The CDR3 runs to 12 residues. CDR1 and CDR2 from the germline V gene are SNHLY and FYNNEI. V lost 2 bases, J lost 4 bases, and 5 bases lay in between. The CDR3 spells CASSERGTEAFF. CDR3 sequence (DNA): TGTGCCAGCAGTGAACGGGGCACTGAAGCTTTCTTT.